This TCR beta chain was identified in a study of vaccination and CD4 T cells after COVID-19 (dated by TCRdb to between 2020 and 2023). Notes on the research overall: The convalescent cohort comprised six males and four females, including two Hispanic individuals, seven Caucasians, two Asians and one multiracial person. Participants received two doses of either the Pfizer-BioNTech BNT162b2 vaccine (n=8) or the Moderna mRNA-1273 vaccine (n=2). Post-COVID blood samples were collected from convalescent patients a median of approximately 93 days after diagnosis, with a range of about 30 to 161 days. The time from the second vaccine dose to post-vaccine blood sampling had a median of roughly 72 days and ranged from about 14 to 241 days. Overlapping spike peptide pools from SARS-CoV-2 and from the common cold coronaviruses HCoV-NL63, HCoV-OC43 and HCoV-229E were used as culture stimuli. Control cultures received a CEFX viral epitope pool as the positive control, an HIV-1 Nef peptide pool as the negative control, or no peptide. In under 13 COVID-19 convalescent patients and a few infection-naive healthy vaccine recipients, researchers compared the spike-specific CD4+ TCR repertoire from before mRNA vaccination with the repertoire from after. Memory CD4+ T cell crossreactivity between SARS-CoV-2 and common cold coronavirus spike proteins was assessed at the TCR clonotype level in an earlier paper using these donors. The investigation overall reported the following: Nearly all vaccine-specific clones in convalescent patients (304 of 307) were mono-reactive for SARS-CoV-2 spike rather than cross-reactive with common cold coronaviruses. Among the post-vaccine SARS-CoV-2-reactive clones in convalescent patients, a median about 86% showed up only after vaccination, which suggests vaccine-specific priming. The median count of SARS-CoV-2-reactive clonotypes went up from some 23 after infection to 38 after vaccination, although the change was not significant. The number of convalescent patients in the study was relatively small, and the study did not examine early timepoints following natural infection.

In light of the paper, this sample's treatment or condition label describes: roughly nine-day PBMC culture with coronavirus spike peptide pools or control peptides (ViraFEST assay). CD4+ T cells from unexposed donors were collected before the COVID-19 pandemic (2011-2018). The ViraFEST assay was used in the study, in which antigen-specific T cells were expanded with peptide pools and expanded clonotypes were subsequently identified by TCR sequencing. Each well held 2.2 million or so PBMCs cultured in IMDM containing roughly 5% human AB serum and roughly 10 IU/ml IL-2, with 8.5 to 10 ug/ml peptide pools added. Half of the culture medium was replaced with fresh IL-2-containing medium on days 3 and 7. After 10 days of culture, CD4+ T cells were isolated by negative selection using the EasySep CD4+ T cell isolation kit. As cell numbers permitted, CD4+ T cells from unexposed donors were tested for reactivity to SARS-CoV-2 S and N and to four common cold coronavirus spike pools. PBMCs were separated from whole blood using Ficoll-Paque Plus gradient centrifugation and then either used fresh or cryopreserved at -140C. Triplicate wells were generally used for each culture condition. Leukapheresis product for the unexposed donors was bought commercially.

This clonotype was detected only a few times. Its target antigen remains unknown. No clone much larger than this one lies a single base away; base qualities are absent. The method was PCR. TCR sequencing of DNA from cultured CD4+ T cells used the Oncomine TCR Beta short-read assay at the Johns Hopkins FTIC core. The QIAamp micro DNA kit was used to extract genomic DNA from the cultured CD4+ T cells. Oncomine TCR Beta libraries made from cultured CD4+ T cells were pooled using unique dual indexes and sequenced on an Illumina iSeq 100. In the source study's methods: Non-productive sequences were filtered out, and CDR3s that did not start with C, did not end with F or W, or were shorter than 7 amino acids were discarded. The MANAFEST web application identified antigen-specific clonotypes by comparing peptide-stimulated wells against reference wells and other culture wells. For a clone to be called positive, the clone needed an FDR below 0.05, an odds ratio above 5, and a productive frequency above 0.1% in at least two of three replicate wells. A clonotype counted as cross-reactive if it showed significant expansion both in the SARS-CoV-2 spike wells and in at least one common cold coronavirus spike condition. CDR3 homology was assessed with Levenshtein distances (stringdist) and unrooted phylogenetic trees (ape) in R version 3.6.1. The public sequencing data were trimmed at Q25 with fastp and processed into clonotypes with MiXCR by TCRdb, which kept only in-frame beta chains. Here each entry gathers all rows of one CDR3 protein and keeps the most common genes and DNA. TCRdb's processing, not the authors' own work, is the source of the V and J calls. In all, the sample holds about 7,000 distinct CDR3 sequences, and around a third of those were seen once. The ten largest make up under 20% of the sample.

Source material: CD4+ T cells from blood, cultured in vitro. This TCR was recovered from a human donor in good health.

The CDR3 in this case is CASSERLLQGDTQYF. The DNA sequence is given as TGTGCCAGCAGTGAAAGACTCCTCCAGGGGGATACGCAGTATTTT. This receptor chain uses TRBV6-2 or TRBV6-3 and TRBJ2-3; the best D guess is TRBD1, with 6 bases matching. V lost 5 bases and J lost 6 bases; the stretch between them is 18 bases long. As encoded in the germline V gene, CDR1 is MNHEY while CDR2 is SVGEGT. Counted from cysteine to phenylalanine, this CDR3 has 15 amino acids. Just the 45-base CDR3 DNA is kept, in frame starting at base 1.